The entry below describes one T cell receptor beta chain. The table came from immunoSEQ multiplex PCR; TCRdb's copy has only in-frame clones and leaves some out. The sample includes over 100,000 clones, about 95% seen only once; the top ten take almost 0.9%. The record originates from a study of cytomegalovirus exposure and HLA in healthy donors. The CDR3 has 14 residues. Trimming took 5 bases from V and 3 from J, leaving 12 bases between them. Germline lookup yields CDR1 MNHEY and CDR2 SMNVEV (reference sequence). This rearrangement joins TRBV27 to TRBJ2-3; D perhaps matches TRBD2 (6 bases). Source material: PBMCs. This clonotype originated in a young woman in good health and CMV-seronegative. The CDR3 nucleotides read TGTGCCAGCAGTCCTAGCGCGGGGACAGATACGCAGTATTTT. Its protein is CASSPSAGTDTQYF.